This T cell receptor beta chain came from a study of cytomegalovirus exposure and HLA in healthy donors. J was trimmed by 1 base and V by 10 bases; bases with no gene match: 8. The CDR3 spans 14 residues. Germline V CDR1 and CDR2: MNHEY, SMNVEV (reference sequence). As for this clone: The antigen is not known.

The PCR contained 60 Vbeta and 13 Jbeta primers. Data came from immunoSEQ multiplex PCR; TCRdb stores just in-frame clones and leaves some out. The listing contains some 120,000 clones. Study results and limitations: In a later analysis, the majority of CMV-associated beta chains seemingly showed HLA restriction. An analysis was carried out later, and it reportedly showed fewer N-insertions in an Asian-associated ancestry cluster than the approximately 700-donor mean.

The sample comprised PBMCs. This receptor was obtained from a man aged 25-45 years in good health and CMV-seronegative. The gene calls are TRBV27 and TRBJ2-5, with 8 positions matching TRBD2. The CDR3 loop reads CATRGSGIQETQYF. As DNA, the CDR3 is TGTGCCACCCGCGGTAGCGGGATCCAAGAGACCCAGTACTTC.